A single sample gave rise to the 17 T cell receptor beta chains below, sequenced in a study of blood T cell repertoires in COVID-19. TCRdb keeps only in-frame clones here, not all; method: immunoSEQ multiplex PCR. The data hold some 250,000 clones, with around 90% observed a single time. The specimen sequenced was PBMCs or T cells enriched from blood (not recorded which). The receptors were gathered from a woman aged 40 to 50 with acute COVID-19.

J is TRBJ2-1 and V is TRBV27; TRBD2 might be the D (6 bases). The length of the CDR3 is 15 residues. Looked up from germline, CDR1 is MNHEY and CDR2 is SMNVEV (reference sequence). The ends were cut back, 6 bases at V and 0 bases at J, with 12 bases in the middle. The CDR3 is CASSRWDFSYNEQFF. The CDR3 bases are TGTGCCAGCAGCCGATGGGACTTCTCCTACAATGAGCAGTTCTTC.

The gene calls are TRBV19 and TRBJ1-6; 7 nucleotides align to TRBD1. The CDR3 covers 15 residues. With V trimmed by 7 bases and J by 7 bases, 10 bases remained unmatched. CDR1 and CDR2 from the germline V gene are LNHDA and SQIVND (reference sequence). CDR3 in amino acids: CASNKPGQQNSPLHF. As DNA, the CDR3 is TGTGCCAGTAACAAACCGGGACAGCAGAATTCACCCCTCCACTTT.

The J gene is TRBJ1-2, the V gene TRBV20-1; D is undetermined. The length of the CDR3 is 11 residues. Trimming took off 3 bases at V and 6 bases at J, with 8 bases between the two ends. Germline V gene data show CDR1 as DFQATT and CDR2 as SNEGSKA (reference sequence). The CDR3 loop reads CSARAGNGYTF. The CDR3 bases are TGCAGTGCTAGGGCCGGGAATGGCTACACCTTC.

The chain recombines TRBV5-8 with TRBJ1-3, with a tentative D call TRBD1 (5 bases). V gave up 0 bases and J gave up 1 base, with 14 bases separating them. The germline V gene has CDR1 SGHTS and CDR2 YDEGEE. This CDR3 region has 17 residues. The CDR3 here is CASSLGDGLLSGNTIYF. The CDR3 DNA follows: TGTGCCAGCAGCTTGGGGGACGGACTACTTTCTGGAAACACCATATATTTT. Drawing the rest from reference TRBV5-8 and TRBJ1-3, the complete variable domain is EAGVTQSPTHLIKTRGQQATLRCSPISGHTSVYWYQQALGLGLQFLLWYDEGEERNRGNFPPRFSGRQFPNYSSELNVNALELEDSALYLCASSLGDGLLSGNTIYFGEGSWLTVV.

The V and J genes are TRBV27 and TRBJ1-2; 9 nucleotides line up with TRBD1. V lost 2 bases, J lost 8 bases, and 6 bases stayed unmatched. The germline CDR1 and CDR2 sequences are MNHEY and SMNVEV (reference sequence). This CDR3 comprises 14 residues. CDR3 protein: CASSLQGGQGGYTF. Here the CDR3 DNA reads TGTGCCAGCAGTTTACAAGGAGGACAGGGGGGCTACACCTTC.

V is TRBV27 and J is TRBJ1-5; D gene unclear. V dropped 6 bases and J dropped 3 bases, with 6 bases sitting between them. The CDR3 runs 12 residues. CDR1 is MNHEY, CDR2 SMNVEV, per germline (reference sequence). DNA of the CDR3: TGTGCCAGCAGCAGATACAATCAGCCCCAGCATTTT. Encoded protein: CASSRYNQPQHF.

The V call is TRBV11-3, the J call TRBJ2-1, with 7 bases that match TRBD1. CDR1 and CDR2 (germline): SGHNT, YENEEA. The ends lost 5 bases at V and 3 bases at J; junction bases unmatched: 10. CDR3 size: 16 residues. CDR3 protein: CASSPRRTGFYNEQFF. The DNA of the CDR3 is TGTGCCAGCAGCCCTCGCCGGACAGGCTTCTACAATGAGCAGTTCTTC.

The chain has TRBV5-1 and TRBJ2-7, with D possibly being TRBD1 (6 bases). This CDR3 has 14 residues. V lost 3 bases and J lost 2, with 12 bases in between. Germline CDR1 is SGHRS and CDR2 is YFSETQ. Written as DNA, the CDR3 is TGCGCCAGCAGCTCAGGGGCCCCGACCTACGAGCAGTACTTC. This translates into CASSSGAPTYEQYF.

This clone occurred once. V usage is TRBV3-1 (or the pseudogene TRBV3-2) and J usage is TRBJ2-1; maybe TRBD2 (6 bases). Germline V gene lookup returns CDR1 LGHDT and CDR2 YNNKEL (reference sequence). CDR3 length: 14 residues. Trimming removed 5 bases at V and 3 bases at J, with 11 bases between. CDR3 in amino acids: CASSGWGDYNEQFF. CDR3 DNA: TGTGCCAGCAGCGGGTGGGGGGACTACAATGAGCAGTTCTTC.

The chain uses TRBV12-5 and TRBJ1-1; 7 nucleotides match TRBD1. The CDR3 is made up of 15 amino acids. Germline CDR1 reads LGHNT; CDR2 reads FRNRAP. V gave up 7 bases and J gave up 1 base; unmatched junction bases: 9. CDR3 in DNA: TGTGCTAGTGTGCCAGGGGGACATGGGAACACTGAAGCTTTCTTT. Its translation: CASVPGGHGNTEAFF.

The chain recombines TRBV7-9 with TRBJ2-7; 8 bases agree with TRBD2. The CDR3 is made up of 16 amino acids. Germline V gives CDR1 SEHNR, CDR2 FQNEAQ (reference sequence). The ends lost 5 bases at V and 4 bases at J; junction bases unmatched: 13. This CDR3 reads CASSPGGGEDRYEQYF. CDR3 DNA: TGTGCCAGCAGCCCCGGGGGGGGCGAGGATCGTTACGAGCAGTACTTC.

This chain connects TRBV5-4 to TRBJ2-7; 8 bases match TRBD2. This CDR3 is 15 amino acids long. The junction had 10 bases not matched to a gene; V was cut back by 2 bases and J by 6 bases. Germline V lookup: CDR1 SGHNT, CDR2 YYREEE (reference sequence). This CDR3 is CASSFPGGPSREQYF. CDR3 bases: TGTGCCAGCAGCTTTCCGGGAGGGCCATCCCGCGAGCAGTACTTC.

The V call is TRBV24-1, the J call TRBJ2-5; 9 nucleotides line up with TRBD1. The V and J ends lost 4 bases and 5 bases, in that order; junction bases with no gene match: 13. CDR3 length: 17 residues. Looked up from germline, CDR1 is KGHDR and CDR2 is SFDVKD. CDR3 loop: CATSDGGQGSDQETQYF. The CDR3, as DNA: TGTGCCACCAGTGACGGGGGACAGGGAAGTGATCAGGAGACCCAGTACTTC.

The rearrangement uses TRBV3-1 (or the pseudogene TRBV3-2) and TRBJ2-1; tentative D call: TRBD1 (6 bases). Looked up from germline, CDR1 is LGHDT and CDR2 is YNNKEL (reference sequence). The CDR3 loop spans 16 amino acids. Trimming removed 7 bases from V and 0 bases from J, with 16 bases in between. The CDR3 loop reads CASNIPGHSSYNEQFF. CDR3 DNA: TGTGCCAGCAACATCCCGGGACACAGCTCCTACAATGAGCAGTTCTTC.

This clone was picked up one time. The rearrangement uses TRBV2 and TRBJ2-5, with 8 bases lining up with TRBD1. This CDR3 spans 15 amino acids. Germline-derived CDR1 and CDR2 are SNHLY and FYNNEI. V was clipped by 4 bases and J by 2 bases; unmatched bases: 6. The CDR3 DNA is TGTGCCAGCAGTGGGCAGGGGGCGAAACAAGAGACCCAGTACTTC. Protein product: CASSGQGAKQETQYF.

The chain couples TRBV18 to TRBJ2-3; 7 bases are shared with TRBD2. The CDR3 totals 16 residues. From germline, CDR1 is KGHSH and CDR2 LQKENI. V dropped 1 base and J dropped 5; count of bases not matched to a gene: 9. The CDR3 sequence: CASSPLSTSVGDTQYF. The CDR3 nucleotides are TGTGCCAGCTCACCACTGAGCACTAGCGTAGGAGATACGCAGTATTTT.

Here the CDR3 reads CASSLEGGGTEQYF. CDR3 coding DNA: TGTGCCAGCAGCTTAGAGGGCGGGGGAACCGAGCAGTACTTC. The chain carries TRBV11-3 and TRBJ2-7, with TRBD2 matching 7 bases. Germline V CDR1 and CDR2: SGHNT, YENEEA. The V and J ends lost 0 bases and 6 bases, in that order; junction bases with no gene match: 5. This CDR3 has 14 amino acids.